The entry below describes one T cell receptor (beta chain). Other DNA sequences within the sample encode an identical CDR3. This CDR3 is built from 12 residues. Trimming took 6 bases from V and 5 from J, leaving 5 bases between them. The germline gives CDR1 MNHEY, CDR2 SMNVEV (reference sequence). The data originate from a study of blood T cell repertoires in COVID-19. Background on the study: PBMCs, B-cell-depleted T cells, or T cells were the source of the cDNA or gDNA that made up the material.

Produced via immunoSEQ multiplex PCR; TCRdb's table is partial and in-frame only. The sample holds under 250,000 clones, 85% to 90% seen once. Enrollees, about 18 to 95 years old, lived in approximately 25 US areas. Categorization into cohorts depended on clinical history that participants reported. The sequence was obtained from a woman under 30 in a cohort exposed to, infected with or recovered from COVID-19 (not recorded which). The V gene is TRBV27, the J gene TRBJ1-6; D call uncertain. The sample comprised PBMCs or T cells enriched from blood (not recorded which). CDR3 DNA sequence: TGTGCCAGCAGCTCTAATAATTCACCCCTCCACTTT. It yields the protein CASSSNNSPLHF.